These T cell receptor beta chains were read from a single sample in a study of CD8+CD57+ T cells in acquired aplastic anemia. TCRdb fed the reads into MiXCR, producing one record per CDR3 protein. Of 150,000 to 200,000 distinct CDR3 sequences in the sample, 64% were seen once. The sample consisted of sorted CD4+, CD8+, or CD8+CD57+ T cells (not recorded which) from PBMCs. All receptors come from a human donor with severe aplastic anemia or a healthy control (not recorded which). Both conserved end residues are part of each CDR3. A D gene is named only where the DNA matches it firmly. Size tells how often a clone was seen (once, few, many) or the class of an expanded clone, and some rows leave it out.

d_gene	abundance	v_gene	j_gene	CDR3aa	CDR3nt
.	.	TRBV7-9	TRBJ1-2	CASSLDPLSGYTF	TGTGCCAGCAGCTTAGATCCCCTCAGTGGCTACACCTTC
.	.	TRBV7-8	TRBJ1-5	CASSQGGSVNQPQHF	TGTGCCAGCAGCCAAGGGGGGAGCGTTAATCAGCCCCAGCATTTT
.	once	TRBV6-5	TRBJ1-5	CASSPSGPSQPQHF	TGTGCCAGCAGTCCCAGCGGGCCAAGCCAGCCCCAGCATTTT
TRBD2	.	TRBV7-8	TRBJ2-5	CASSLRPSGGEETQYF	TGTGCCAGCAGCTTGCGTCCTAGCGGGGGGGAAGAGACCCAGTACTTC
.	.	TRBV7-3	TRBJ2-5	CASSPTRGQETQYF	TGTGCCAGCAGCCCTACCCGGGGTCAAGAGACCCAGTACTTC
.	.	TRBV5-5	TRBJ1-5	CASSLAGQYSNQPQHF	TGTGCCAGCAGCTTGGCCGGTCAGTATAGCAATCAGCCCCAGCATTTT
TRBD1	few	TRBV3-1	TRBJ1-4	CASSQGTGATNEKLFF	TGTGCCAGCAGCCAAGGGACAGGGGCAACTAATGAAAAACTGTTTTTT
.	many	TRBV6-1	TRBJ1-6	CASSDPLGDTLHF	TGTGCCAGCAGTGACCCCCTGGGCGATACCCTCCACTTT
TRBD2	once	TRBV2	TRBJ2-3	CASSDYGLANTDTQYF	TGTGCCAGCAGTGATTACGGACTAGCGAATACAGATACGCAGTATTTT
TRBD1	.	TRBV10-1	TRBJ1-5	CATPGQAYQPQHF	TGCGCCACCCCGGGACAGGCTTATCAGCCCCAGCATTTT
.	.	TRBV2	TRBJ2-2	CASSIPGTGNTGELFF	TGTGCCAGCAGTATCCCCGGGACCGGGAACACCGGGGAGCTGTTTTTT
.	once	TRBV11-2	TRBJ2-5	CASSLGRSQETQYF	TGTGCCAGCAGCTTAGGTCGCTCCCAAGAGACCCAGTACTTC
.	.	TRBV5-6	TRBJ2-3	CASSLGVYRETDTQYF	TGTGCCAGCAGCTTGGGAGTGTACAGGGAAACAGATACGCAGTATTTT
.	.	TRBV20-1	TRBJ2-3	CSAHGGSTDTQYF	TGCAGTGCCCACGGGGGAAGCACAGATACGCAGTATTTT
.	.	TRBV15	TRBJ2-1	CATSRPLRGGSYNEQFF	TGTGCCACCAGCAGGCCCTTGAGGGGCGGCTCCTACAATGAGCAGTTCTTC
.	.	TRBV24-1	TRBJ2-6	CATSDSFGGPVSSGANVLTF	TGTGCCACCAGTGACTCCTTCGGTGGACCGGTCTCCTCTGGGGCCAACGTCCTGACTTTC
TRBD2	.	TRBV13	TRBJ2-3	CATLAGTDTQYF	TGTGCCACCTTAGCGGGGACAGATACGCAGTATTTT
TRBD2	many	TRBV6-5	TRBJ2-3	CASSPPRGLAGTTDTQYF	TGTGCCAGCAGCCCCCCCCGGGGGCTAGCGGGAACTACAGATACGCAGTATTTT
.	.	TRBV7-6	TRBJ2-6	CASSFGTGANVLTF	TGTGCCAGCAGCTTCGGAACTGGGGCCAACGTCCTGACTTTC
TRBD2	.	TRBV2	TRBJ2-5	CATSMLAGGWETQYF	TGTGCCACATCCATGCTAGCGGGAGGTTGGGAGACCCAGTACTTC
TRBD1	.	TRBV7-9	TRBJ2-2	CASSTRTGFNTGELFF	TGTGCCAGCAGCACCAGGACAGGGTTTAACACCGGGGAGCTGTTTTTT
TRBD1	.	TRBV19	TRBJ1-1	CASSWDRVAEAFF	TGTGCCAGTAGTTGGGACAGGGTAGCTGAAGCTTTCTTT
.	.	TRBV27	TRBJ1-4	CASSTRGVEKLFF	TGTGCCAGCAGTACCAGGGGTGTTGAAAAACTGTTTTTT
.	few	TRBV19	TRBJ1-3	CASSIDLNRRVENTIYF	TGTGCCAGTAGTATAGATCTGAACCGAAGGGTCGAAAACACCATATATTTT
.	.	TRBV7-2	TRBJ2-7	CASSVATGYEQYF	TGTGCCAGCAGCGTAGCTACTGGCTACGAGCAGTACTTC
.	once	TRBV14	TRBJ2-7	CASSQGLEATYEQYF	TGTGCCAGCAGCCAAGGACTAGAGGCCACCTACGAGCAGTACTTC
.	few	TRBV20-1	TRBJ1-1	CSARSGGDTEAFF	TGCAGTGCTAGATCTGGGGGGGACACTGAAGCTTTCTTT
.	.	TRBV20-1	TRBJ2-7	CSARVGRFGTYEQYF	TGCAGTGCTAGAGTTGGAAGGTTCGGGACTTACGAGCAGTACTTC
TRBD2	.	TRBV7-9	TRBJ2-7	CASSLIGTSRYEQYF	TGTGCCAGCAGCCTCATCGGGACTAGTCGGTACGAGCAGTACTTC
.	.	TRBV10-1	TRBJ2-1	CASRGTGTPGNEQFF	TGCGCCAGCAGGGGAACCGGGACTCCGGGGAATGAGCAGTTCTTC
.	many	TRBV4-3	TRBJ1-1	CASSQRGSPTEAFF	TGCGCCAGCAGCCAGAGGGGGTCCCCCACTGAAGCTTTCTTT
.	.	TRBV5-6	TRBJ2-7	CASSLAGIGVDEQYF	TGTGCCAGCAGCTTGGCCGGGATAGGCGTAGACGAGCAGTACTTC
.	.	TRBV20-1	TRBJ1-6	CSASSMQIYNSPLHF	TGCAGTGCTAGTAGCATGCAGATCTATAATTCACCCCTCCACTTT
TRBD1	.	TRBV12-3/TRBV12-4	TRBJ1-2	CASNSGGTAGNYGYTF	TGTGCCAGTAACAGCGGAGGGACAGCGGGTAACTATGGCTACACCTTC
.	.	TRBV9	TRBJ1-2	CASSVGRANYGYTF	TGTGCCAGCAGCGTAGGCAGAGCTAACTATGGCTACACCTTC
.	few	TRBV24-1	TRBJ1-2	CATSDTIYGYTF	TGTGCCACCAGTGACACCATCTATGGCTACACCTTC
TRBD2	many	TRBV24-1	TRBJ2-1	CATSDLAGDYNEQFF	TGTGCCACCAGTGATTTAGCGGGGGATTACAATGAGCAGTTCTTC
TRBD1	.	TRBV10-2	TRBJ1-1	CASSEGRQGAFF	TGCGCCAGCAGTGAGGGTAGACAGGGAGCTTTCTTT
.	.	TRBV7-9	TRBJ1-4	CASHDLGATNEKLFF	TGTGCCAGCCACGACTTAGGAGCAACTAATGAAAAACTGTTTTTT
.	.	TRBV9	TRBJ1-4	CASSVAGGVTNEKLFF	TGTGCCAGCAGCGTAGCTGGCGGTGTAACTAATGAAAAACTGTTTTTT
TRBD2	many	TRBV9	TRBJ2-7	CANSGGLAYEQYF	TGTGCCAACAGCGGGGGACTAGCCTACGAGCAGTACTTC
TRBD1	.	TRBV5-1	TRBJ2-7	CASRQPGQLQEQYF	TGCGCCAGCAGACAGCCGGGACAGCTACAGGAGCAGTACTTC
TRBD1	many	TRBV10-2	TRBJ2-5	CASSDSRGLGETQYF	TGCGCCAGCAGTGATTCCAGGGGGCTCGGAGAGACCCAGTACTTC
.	few	TRBV3-1	TRBJ2-3	CASSQVSRGIVDTQYF	TGTGCCAGCAGCCAAGTCTCCAGGGGCATTGTAGATACGCAGTATTTT
TRBD2	.	TRBV10-3	TRBJ2-1	CAISGGTSGAYNEQFF	TGTGCCATCAGTGGCGGGACTAGCGGGGCCTACAATGAGCAGTTCTTC
TRBD1	few	TRBV6-2/TRBV6-3	TRBJ2-1	CASSYVGQGSNEQFF	TGTGCCAGCAGTTACGTTGGACAGGGCTCCAATGAGCAGTTCTTC
TRBD1	.	TRBV24-1	TRBJ2-5	CATSDSAGGSQETQYF	TGTGCCACCAGTGATTCTGCAGGGGGCTCGCAAGAGACCCAGTACTTC
TRBD2	.	TRBV25-1	TRBJ2-3	CASKSAGLGRDAQYF	TGTGCCAGCAAATCGGCGGGACTAGGAAGGGATGCGCAGTATTTT
.	.	TRBV5-1	TRBJ2-7	CASSYQGTYEQYF	TGCGCCAGCAGCTACCAGGGAACCTACGAGCAGTACTTC
TRBD2	.	TRBV7-2	TRBJ2-7	CASSLVAGGNEQYF	TGTGCCAGCAGCTTAGTGGCGGGGGGTAACGAGCAGTACTTC
.	.	TRBV7-9	TRBJ1-6	CASSQDRAHYSSYNSPLHF	TGCGCCAGCAGCCAAGATAGGGCACACTATAGCTCCTATAATTCACCCCTCCACTTT
.	.	TRBV6-5	TRBJ1-6	CASRFDTNYNSPLHF	TGTGCCAGCAGATTTGACACCAACTATAATTCACCCCTCCACTTT
TRBD1	.	TRBV7-8	TRBJ2-7	CASSLGTGIGLEQYF	TGTGCCAGCAGCTTAGGGACAGGGATAGGTCTCGAGCAGTACTTC
TRBD1	.	TRBV20-1	TRBJ1-2	CSAKPMTGGHYGYTF	TGCAGTGCTAAACCGATGACAGGGGGCCACTATGGCTACACCTTC
TRBD1	.	TRBV24-1	TRBJ2-5	CATGEGTGGKETQYF	TGTGCCACCGGTGAGGGGACAGGGGGGAAAGAGACCCAGTACTTC
TRBD1	.	TRBV9	TRBJ1-1	CASSAPGQGRNTEAFF	TGTGCCAGCAGCGCGCCGGGACAGGGAAGGAACACTGAAGCTTTCTTT
TRBD1	.	TRBV29-1	TRBJ2-1	CSVEPRGHTSYNEQFF	TGCAGCGTTGAACCCAGGGGGCATACCTCCTACAATGAGCAGTTCTTC
TRBD1	.	TRBV9	TRBJ1-6	CASSVAGGNSPLHF	TGTGCCAGCAGCGTAGCAGGGGGCAATTCACCCCTCCACTTT
TRBD2	.	TRBV7-3	TRBJ2-2	CASRRLAATGELFF	TGTGCCAGCAGAAGACTAGCGGCCACCGGGGAGCTGTTTTTT